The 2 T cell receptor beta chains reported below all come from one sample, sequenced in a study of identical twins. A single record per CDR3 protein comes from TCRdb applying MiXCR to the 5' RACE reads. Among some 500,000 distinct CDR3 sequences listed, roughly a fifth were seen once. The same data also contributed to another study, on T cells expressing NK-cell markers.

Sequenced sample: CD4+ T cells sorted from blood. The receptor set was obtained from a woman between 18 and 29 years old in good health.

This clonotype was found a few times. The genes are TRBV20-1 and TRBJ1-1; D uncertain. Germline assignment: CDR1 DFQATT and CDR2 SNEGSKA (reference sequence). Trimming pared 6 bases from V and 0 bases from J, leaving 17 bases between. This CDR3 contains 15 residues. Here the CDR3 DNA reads TGCAGTGCCCCTAAAGCGGGCAGGTTGAACACTGAAGCTTTCTTT. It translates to CSAPKAGRLNTEAFF.

The CDR3 DNA reads as TGCAGTGCTAGGGCTAGCGGGGGAGATACGCAGTATTTT. Translated: CSARASGGDTQYF. The rearrangement joins TRBV20-1 to TRBJ2-3, with 10 bases fitting TRBD2. The trim removed 3 bases at V and 5 bases at J, leaving 2 bases unmatched. Germline lookup yields CDR1 DFQATT and CDR2 SNEGSKA (reference sequence). The CDR3 loop spans 13 amino acids.